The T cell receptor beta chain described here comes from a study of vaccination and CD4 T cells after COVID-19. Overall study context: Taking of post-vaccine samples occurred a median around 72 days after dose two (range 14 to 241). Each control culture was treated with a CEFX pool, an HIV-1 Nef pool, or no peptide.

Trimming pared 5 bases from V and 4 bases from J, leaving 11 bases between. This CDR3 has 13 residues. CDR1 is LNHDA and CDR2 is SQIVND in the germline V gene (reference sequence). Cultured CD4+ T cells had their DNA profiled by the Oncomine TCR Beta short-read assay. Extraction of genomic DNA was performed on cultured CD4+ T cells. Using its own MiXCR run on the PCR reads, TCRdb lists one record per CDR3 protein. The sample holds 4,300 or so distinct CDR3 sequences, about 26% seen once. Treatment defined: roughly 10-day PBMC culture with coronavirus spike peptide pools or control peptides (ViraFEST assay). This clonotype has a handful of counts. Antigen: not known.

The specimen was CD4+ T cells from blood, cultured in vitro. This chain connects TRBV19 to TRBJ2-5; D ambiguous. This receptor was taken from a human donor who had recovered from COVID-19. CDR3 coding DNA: TGTGCCAGTAGTTTCCAGCGTGGAGAGACCCAGTACTTC. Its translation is CASSFQRGETQYF. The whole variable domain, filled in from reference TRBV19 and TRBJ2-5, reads DGGITQSPKYLFRKEGQNVTLSCEQNLNHDAMYWYRQDPGQGLRLIYYSQIVNDFQKGDIAEGYSVSREKKESFPLTVTSAQKNPTAFYLCASSFQRGETQYFGPGTRLLVL.